This T cell receptor (beta chain) was recovered during a study of blood T cell repertoires in COVID-19. On the study more broadly: In each case, the material was cDNA or gDNA derived from T cells, B-cell-depleted T cells, or PBMCs.

Germline CDR1 reads MDHEN; CDR2 reads SYDVKM. CDR3 length equals 14 residues. Source study methods: Amplification from reference gene primers served as the basis for estimated nucleated cell counts. Only in-frame clones appear in the TCRdb table, and some are missing; sequencing was by immunoSEQ multiplex PCR. V and J calls and clone size follow that table, whereas D and trimming were derived from the DNA. Here the sample spans 250,000 or so clones, 80% to 90% being singletons. Participants were aged about 18 to 90 years, lived in under 25 US areas, and enrolled virtually. Sequenced input: PBMCs or T cells enriched from blood (not recorded which). The chain joins TRBV28 to TRBJ2-2; 9 bases fit TRBD2. The sequence was obtained from a woman in her forties or fifties who had recovered from COVID-19. In DNA, the CDR3 is TGTGCTCACGGGCGGGAGGGCTACACCGGGGAGCTGTTTTTT. It translates to CAHGREGYTGELFF.